The TCR beta chain described here comes from a study of identical twins. The trim removed 4 bases at V and 8 bases at J, leaving 10 bases unmatched. The CDR3 sequence is 14 residues long. Germline CDR1 and CDR2: SGHRS and YFSETQ. Findings of the study overall: Abundant beta clonotypes from cord blood bore fewer insertions; memory repertoires lacked this pattern.

TCRdb reprocessed the 5' RACE reads via MiXCR and lists one record per CDR3 protein. The table shows hundreds of thousands of distinct CDR3 sequences, with 21% occurring only once. This clonotype has a handful of counts. Its specificity is unknown. These same data were also listed under a study on T cells expressing NK-cell markers.

The specimen was PBMCs. The chain couples TRBV5-1 to TRBJ1-2; 8 nucleotides agree with TRBD1. The sequence came from a young woman in good health. The CDR3 sequence: CASSPSYAGGGYTF. CDR3 coding DNA: TGCGCCAGCAGCCCTTCCTACGCAGGGGGCGGCTACACCTTC.